The 26 T cell receptor beta chains presented below share a single source sample, sequenced in a study of cytomegalovirus exposure and HLA in healthy donors. The PCR ran on 60 Vbeta and 13 Jbeta primers. Generated by immunoSEQ multiplex PCR, the TCRdb table keeps only in-frame clones and is missing some. The profile covers more than 60,000 clones, with 80% appearing a single time and 4% to 5.5% taken by the ten largest. The sample consisted of PBMCs. All receptors derive from a woman aged 25 to 45 in good health and CMV-seronegative.

The V call is TRBV10-2, the J call TRBJ1-1, with 8 bases aligning to TRBD1. Germline V gene data show CDR1 as WSHSY and CDR2 as SAAADI. The CDR3 has 15 amino acids. After removal of 7 bases from V and 3 bases from J, the junction contained 10 bases not matched to a gene. CDR3 coding DNA: TGCGCCAGCAACCTGGACAGGGCCGGGGACACTGAAGCTTTCTTT. It specifies CASNLDRAGDTEAFF.

The genes are TRBV9 and TRBJ2-5; 7 bases map to TRBD2. V shed 1 base, J shed 4 bases, and the junction held 7 bases outside the gene matches. The CDR3 sequence is 15 residues long. From germline, CDR1 is SGDLS and CDR2 YYNGEE. CDR3: CASSVSGGTRETQYF. The CDR3 coding sequence is TGTGCCAGCAGCGTATCGGGGGGAACAAGAGAGACCCAGTACTTC.

The chain joins TRBV18 to TRBJ2-7; a weak D match, TRBD2 (6 bases). The CDR3 totals 14 residues. Per the germline V gene, CDR1 is KGHSH and CDR2 is LQKENI. V was shortened by 3 bases and J by 0 bases, with 9 bases between the two germline ends. CDR3 bases: TGTGCCAGCTCACCGGAGGGACTCTCCTACGAGCAGTACTTC. This translates into CASSPEGLSYEQYF.

This clone has a handful of counts. This chain joins TRBV30 and TRBJ2-3, with D possibly TRBD2 on 6 matching bases. V was clipped by 1 base and J by 0 bases, with 14 bases between them. The CDR3 loop spans 16 amino acids. Germline V lookup: CDR1 GTSNPN, CDR2 SVGIG (reference sequence). The CDR3 DNA reads TGTGCCTGGAGTGGGGGTCTAGCGACTAGCACAGATACGCAGTATTTT. It specifies CAWSGGLATSTDTQYF.

This sequence joins TRBV7-6 and TRBJ1-4; the D is unclear. The germline V gene encodes CDR1 SGHVS and CDR2 FNYEAQ. The CDR3 consists of 15 residues. Trimming took off 2 bases at V and 1 base at J, with 8 bases between the two ends. CDR3 DNA sequence: TGTGCCAGCAGCTTAATGCGGGGAACTAATGAAAAACTGTTTTTT. It is translated as CASSLMRGTNEKLFF. Full variable domain (missing parts from reference TRBV7-6 and TRBJ1-4): GAGVSQSPRYKVTKRGQDVALRCDPISGHVSLYWYRQALGQGPEFLTYFNYEAQQDKSGLPNDRFSAERPEGSISTLTIQRTEQRDSAMYRCASSLMRGTNEKLFFGSGTQLSVL.

This chain uses TRBV7-9 with TRBJ1-2, with D possibly being TRBD1 (5 bases). This CDR3 comprises 15 residues. V was clipped by 2 bases and J by 4 bases, with 14 bases between them. Germline lookup yields CDR1 SEHNR and CDR2 FQNEAQ (reference sequence). The CDR3 coding sequence is TGTGCCAGCAGCTTATTCGACAGATCTCGCTATGGCTACACCTTC. Its protein is CASSLFDRSRYGYTF.

The rearrangement joins TRBV28 to TRBJ2-5; 11 bases align to TRBD2. The CDR3 consists of 14 residues. Germline V lookup: CDR1 MDHEN, CDR2 SYDVKM. V was pared by 3 bases and J by 7 bases, with 4 bases of the junction left unmatched. Here the CDR3 reads CASSFLAGGRTQYF. The DNA for the CDR3 is TGTGCCAGCAGTTTCCTAGCGGGGGGCCGGACCCAGTACTTC.

CDR3 region: CASRGQGVRNTEAFF. The CDR3 bases are TGTGCCAGCAGGGGACAGGGGGTAAGAAATACTGAAGCTTTCTTT. The rearrangement uses TRBV2 and TRBJ1-1; TRBD1 matches at 11 bases. The V gene end was trimmed by 6 bases and the J gene end by 5 bases; junction bases not matched to a gene: 8. CDR3 length: 15 residues. The V gene's germline CDR1 is SNHLY and CDR2 FYNNEI.

The chain uses TRBV7-6 and TRBJ1-5, with D maybe TRBD1 (5 bases). Looked up from germline, CDR1 is SGHVS and CDR2 is FNYEAQ. V lost 1 base to trimming and J lost 11 bases, with 9 bases between them. This CDR3 is built from 12 residues. The CDR3 DNA is TGTGCCAGCAGCTTAGACGGGGGAACCCAGCATTTT. As protein: CASSLDGGTQHF.

The rearrangement links TRBV13 to TRBJ1-1; no reliable D call. The germline gives CDR1 PRHDT, CDR2 FYEKMQ (reference sequence). The ends were cut back, 5 bases at V and 1 base at J, with 14 bases in the middle. The CDR3 spans 15 residues. The CDR3 coding sequence is TGTGCCAGCAGCCCCCGCGGTAAAGGGAACACTGAAGCTTTCTTT. Its translation is CASSPRGKGNTEAFF.

J is TRBJ1-1 and V is TRBV6-5, with 10 nucleotides matching TRBD1. The trim removed 3 bases at V and 6 bases at J, leaving 7 bases unmatched. The CDR3 totals 15 residues. Germline V gene sequence: CDR1 MNHEY, CDR2 SVGAGI. This CDR3 reads CASSYQGTGVPEAFF. CDR3 bases: TGTGCCAGCAGTTATCAAGGGACAGGGGTGCCTGAAGCTTTCTTT.

This chain links TRBV4-2 with TRBJ2-5; D perhaps matches TRBD2 (7 bases). V was pared by 0 bases and J by 5 bases, with 16 bases between. CDR3 length: 16 residues. Germline V lookup: CDR1 LGHNA, CDR2 YNFKEQ. Here the CDR3 reads CASSQDGRGRRETQYF. The CDR3 bases are TGTGCCAGCAGCCAAGACGGGCGGGGGCGCCGCGAGACCCAGTACTTC.

This clone was seen a few times. The V and J genes are TRBV7-2 and TRBJ2-5; 7 bases map to TRBD2. CDR3 length equals 15 residues. V shed 5 bases and J 5 bases; nucleotides not matched to a gene: 11. From germline, CDR1 is SGHTA and CDR2 FQGNSA. The CDR3 nucleotides are TGTGCCAGCAGCCCATGGGGGGGGGTCCGGGAGACCCAGTACTTC. Its protein is CASSPWGGVRETQYF. Full variable domain (outside the CDR3, taken from reference TRBV7-2 and TRBJ2-5): GAGVSQSPSNKVTEKGKDVELRCDPISGHTALYWYRQSLGQGLEFLIYFQGNSAPDKSGLPSDRFSAERTGGSVSTLTIQRTQQEDSAVYLCASSPWGGVRETQYFGPGTRLLVL.

J is TRBJ2-7 and V is TRBV5-1, with 7 positions matching TRBD1. The CDR3 covers 14 residues. CDR1 and CDR2 from the germline V gene are SGHRS and YFSETQ. V lost 0 bases to trimming and J lost 5 bases; unmatched junction nucleotides: 5. The chain's CDR3 is CASSLAVTGNEQYF. In DNA form, the CDR3 reads TGCGCCAGCAGCTTGGCAGTGACAGGGAACGAGCAGTACTTC.

The chain uses TRBV14 and TRBJ2-7; 7 bases map to TRBD1. The CDR3 is made up of 17 amino acids. The V and J ends lost 0 bases and 7 bases, in that order; junction bases with no gene match: 15. Germline lookup yields CDR1 SGHDN and CDR2 FVKESK. The CDR3 nucleotides are TGTGCCAGCAGCCAAGATCCTCAGGGGGAAGTTCGCTGGGAGCAGTACTTC. Amino acids: CASSQDPQGEVRWEQYF.

The V and J genes are TRBV5-6 and TRBJ2-7; TRBD2 is a possible D gene (6 bases). CDR1 and CDR2 (germline): SGHDT, YYEEEE. V lost 3 bases and J lost 2, with 12 bases in between. The CDR3 extends over 14 amino acids. In nucleotides, the CDR3 is TGTGCCAGCAGCTCTCAGGGAGGAGCCTACGAGCAGTACTTC. Amino acids: CASSSQGGAYEQYF.

The chain links TRBV11-2 to TRBJ2-5, with TRBD1 matching over 7 bases. CDR3 size: 14 residues. From germline, CDR1 is SGHAT and CDR2 FQNNGV. Trimming took 5 bases from V and 1 from J; bases not matched to a gene: 4. The DNA for the CDR3 is TGTGCCAGCAGCCGCCGGGACAGCCAAGAGACCCAGTACTTC. Translation: CASSRRDSQETQYF.

The chain has TRBV5-3 and TRBJ1-5; no clear D gene. TRBV5-3 is recorded as an ORF, its role being uncertain. The CDR3 sequence is 12 residues long. Trimming took off 1 base at V and 6 bases at J, with 5 bases between the two ends. DNA for the CDR3: TGTGCCAGAAGCTTGAGCCGTCAGCCCCAGCATTTT. Translation: CARSLSRQPQHF.

The chain recombines TRBV10-3 with TRBJ2-2; the D gene is possibly TRBD1 (6 bases). Germline-derived CDR1 and CDR2 are ENHRY and SYGVKD. Trimming removed 2 bases from V and 3 bases from J, with 10 bases in between. This CDR3 comprises 15 residues. The CDR3 coding sequence is TGTGCCATCAGTGAGACAGGGAAATACACCGGGGAGCTGTTTTTT. Amino acid sequence: CAISETGKYTGELFF.

This chain connects TRBV29-1 to TRBJ2-3; 10 bases agree with TRBD2. Trimming cost V 4 bases and J 5 bases; bases outside gene matches: 3. Germline values: CDR1 SQVTM, CDR2 ANQGSEA. The CDR3 is 13 residues long. DNA of the CDR3: TGCAGCGTTGCGGGACTAGCGCAAGATACGCAGTATTTT. Translated: CSVAGLAQDTQYF.

V and J are TRBV30 and TRBJ2-7, with TRBD1 identical over 7 bases. V lost 2 bases, J lost 7 bases, and 11 bases stayed unmatched. Germline-derived CDR1 and CDR2 are GTSNPN and SVGIG (reference sequence). The CDR3 length is 14 residues. CDR3 nucleotide sequence: TGTGCCTGGAGTCGCCCGGACAGGTTCCGGGAGCAGTACTTC. Protein product: CAWSRPDRFREQYF.

This rearrangement joins TRBV18 to TRBJ2-1; 10 bases are shared with TRBD2. CDR1 KGHSH and CDR2 LQKENI come from the germline V gene. The CDR3 spans 14 residues. With V trimmed by 2 bases and J by 7 bases, 2 bases remained unmatched. CDR3 nucleotides: TGTGCCAGCTCACCAGCTAGCGGGGGTAATGAGCAGTTCTTC. It yields the protein CASSPASGGNEQFF.

This chain links TRBV7-2 with TRBJ1-1; D is unclear. V lost 3 bases and J 2 bases, leaving 19 bases between the germline ends. Per the germline V gene, CDR1 is SGHTA and CDR2 is FQGNSA. This CDR3 has 17 amino acids. The DNA for the CDR3 is TGTGCCAGCAGCTTCGAGGGCGCCGCGGGTAAAAACACTGAAGCTTTCTTT. It specifies CASSFEGAAGKNTEAFF.

The V gene is TRBV29-1, the J gene TRBJ1-4; D is perhaps TRBD1 (5 bases). The CDR3 has 12 amino acids. The germline gives CDR1 SQVTM, CDR2 ANQGSEA. Between the trimmed V and J ends, which lost 4 bases and 8 bases, there was a span of 11 bases. Written as DNA, the CDR3 is TGCAGCGTTGTGGAACGGGGGGAAAAACTGTTTTTT. It codes for CSVVERGEKLFF.

The gene calls are TRBV2 and TRBJ1-5; 7 nucleotides match TRBD1. From germline, CDR1 is SNHLY and CDR2 FYNNEI. This CDR3 spans 15 amino acids. Losses at the gene ends were 8 bases for V and 4 bases for J; bases not matched to a gene: 11. CDR3 protein: CASDRAPFINQPQHF. The CDR3 DNA is TGTGCCAGCGACAGGGCGCCCTTCATTAATCAGCCCCAGCATTTT.

The genes are TRBV6-4 and TRBJ1-1, with TRBD1 identical over 8 bases. Per the germline V gene, CDR1 is MRHNA and CDR2 is SNTAGT. The CDR3 has 15 amino acids. J gave up 6 bases and V 0 bases, and 6 bases lay outside the gene matches. The CDR3 bases are TGTGCCAGCAGTGACTCGAACAGGGGGGTTGCTGAAGCTTTCTTT. Translating gives CASSDSNRGVAEAFF.